Following are 12 T cell receptor beta chains from one sample sequenced in a study of T cells after somatic rescue of genetic block. Clones were read by immunoSEQ multiplex PCR, and TCRdb kept only the in-frame ones, dropping some. The data contain around 70,000 clones, approximately 90% of them singletons. The material sequenced was peripheral blood mononuclear cells (PBMCs). The receptor source for this set is a man aged 40-49 years.

The gene calls are TRBV5-6 and TRBJ1-5; D may be TRBD1 (5 bases). Germline CDR1 and CDR2: SGHDT and YYEEEE. The length of the CDR3 is 17 residues. V was shortened by 4 bases and J by 4 bases, with 21 bases between the two germline ends. This CDR3 is CASSGRGTAGSNQPQHF. DNA of the CDR3: TGTGCCAGCAGCGGACGGGGGACCGCGGGGTCAAATCAGCCCCAGCATTTT.

The V and J genes are TRBV19 and TRBJ2-2; 7 nucleotides agree with TRBD2. V lost 6 bases, J lost 8 bases, and 18 bases stayed unmatched. This CDR3 has 17 amino acids. Germline CDR1 LNHDA, CDR2 SQIVND (reference sequence). This CDR3 is CASRPGGWAVDTGELFF. CDR3 nucleotide sequence: TGTGCCAGTAGGCCGGGAGGATGGGCTGTAGATACTGGGGAGCTGTTTTTT. The whole variable domain, remainder taken from reference TRBV19 and TRBJ2-2, is DGGITQSPKYLFRKEGQNVTLSCEQNLNHDAMYWYRQDPGQGLRLIYYSQIVNDFQKGDIAEGYSVSREKKESFPLTVTSAQKNPTAFYLCASRPGGWAVDTGELFFGEGSRLTVL.

The CDR3 spells CASSAEDYGYTF. The CDR3 nucleotides are TGCGCCAGCAGCGCGGAGGACTATGGCTACACCTTC. V is TRBV5-1 and J is TRBJ1-2; D not resolved. The CDR3 totals 12 residues. CDR1 and CDR2 from the germline V gene are SGHRS and YFSETQ. V gave up 4 bases and J gave up 3 bases, with 7 bases separating them.

V gene TRBV4-2 combines with J gene TRBJ1-1; D is unresolved. Germline V gene data show CDR1 as LGHNA and CDR2 as YNFKEQ. V was pared by 4 bases and J by 8 bases, with 14 bases between. The CDR3 has 13 amino acids. The CDR3 bases are TGTGCCAGCAGCCTCTCCTTTGAGTCCGAAGCTTTCTTT. Residues: CASSLSFESEAFF.

V usage is TRBV7-8 and J usage is TRBJ2-3; 10 bases are shared with TRBD2. V gave up 3 bases and J gave up 5 bases; unmatched junction bases: 14. Germline CDR1 and CDR2: SGHVS and FQNEAQ. The CDR3 length is 18 residues. CDR3 amino acids: CASSLKREGGAGGDTQYF. For the CDR3, the DNA is TGTGCCAGCAGCTTGAAGCGGGAGGGAGGCGCAGGGGGAGATACGCAGTATTTT.

The J gene is TRBJ1-4, the V gene TRBV5-1; D not certain. The V end lost 0 bases, the J end lost 7 bases, and 10 bases lay between the germline ends. The CDR3 contains 14 residues. Per germline, CDR1 SGHRS and CDR2 YFSETQ. This CDR3 reads CASSLGELGEKLFF. In DNA, the CDR3 is TGCGCCAGCAGCTTGGGGGAGTTGGGTGAAAAACTGTTTTTT.

The CDR3 DNA reads as TGCAGCGTTGAACAGGGGGCGGGCGGCTACACCTTC. It yields the protein CSVEQGAGGYTF. The genes are TRBV29-1 and TRBJ1-2, with 8 bases that match TRBD1. The CDR3 runs 12 residues. The ends lost 2 bases at V and 8 bases at J; junction bases unmatched: 4. Germline CDR1 SQVTM, CDR2 ANQGSEA.

The chain recombines TRBV4-1 with TRBJ1-2; 7 bases align to TRBD1. The CDR3 has 15 amino acids. V gave up 1 base and J gave up 3 bases; unmatched junction bases: 5. Germline values: CDR1 MGHRA, CDR2 YSYEKL. The CDR3 loop is CASSQVVGGYYGYTF. In nucleotides, the CDR3 is TGCGCCAGCAGCCAAGTCGTAGGGGGCTACTATGGCTACACCTTC.

The chain uses TRBV7-8 and TRBJ2-2; TRBD1 is a possible D gene (5 bases). This CDR3 contains 14 residues. V lost 1 base, J lost 6 bases, and 9 bases lay in between. The V gene's germline CDR1 is SGHVS and CDR2 FQNEAQ. In DNA form, the CDR3 reads TGTGCCAGCAGCTTAGTCCTCAGGGCCGGGGAGCTGTTTTTT. The encoded protein is CASSLVLRAGELFF.

The J gene is TRBJ1-1, the V gene TRBV19, with D perhaps matching TRBD1 (5 bases). The CDR3 runs 15 residues. CDR1 is LNHDA, CDR2 SQIVND, per germline (reference sequence). V gave up 5 bases and J gave up 6 bases, with 19 bases separating them. CDR3 DNA sequence: TGTGCCAGTAGTCAAAATCGAGGGAGGGGCGCTGAAGCTTTCTTT. Protein: CASSQNRGRGAEAFF.

This chain links TRBV6-1 with TRBJ2-7; D is perhaps TRBD1 (6 bases). The CDR3 spans 13 residues. The germline V gene encodes CDR1 MNHNS and CDR2 SASEGT. Trimming stripped 7 bases from V and 4 bases from J, with 14 bases between. In DNA form, the CDR3 reads TGTGCCAGCACCTGGGGGCCCACTTACGAGCAGTACTTC. Its protein is CASTWGPTYEQYF.

V and J are TRBV5-5 and TRBJ1-1; D is possibly TRBD1 (6 bases). V was pared by 3 bases and J by 3 bases, with 9 bases between. This CDR3 has 13 amino acids. Germline V gene data show CDR1 as SGHKS and CDR2 as YYEKEE (reference sequence). CDR3 sequence (DNA): TGTGCCAGCAGCTCACAGGGTGACACTGAAGCTTTCTTT. Amino acids: CASSSQGDTEAFF.